A single sample gave rise to the 23 T cell receptor delta chains below, sequenced in a study of delta chains in infants with herpesvirus infections. Gamma-chain- and delta-chain-specific primers converted PBMC RNA into TCR cDNA. TCRdb re-called the RT-PCR reads through CATT. Of roughly 300 delta-chain clones listed, roughly 21% are singletons. Source: peripheral blood, taken at time point 2 of longitudinal follow-up. The origin of the receptors is a human donor who was a Ugandan infant, either HIV-exposed or HIV-unexposed (not recorded which).

This clone is large by share. The chain joins TRDV1 to TRDJ1, with 9 bases identical to TRDD3. The V segment lost 2 bases and the J segment 5 bases; nucleotides outside the gene matches: 27. CDR1 is TSWWSYY and CDR2 is QGS in the germline V gene. CDR3 length equals 22 residues. The CDR3 coding sequence is TGTGCTCTTGGGGAATGCCGGTTCCCTACGTCCCAATTTACTGGGGGACGGGATAAACTCATCTTT. Its translation: CALGECRFPTSQFTGGRDKLIF.

This clone is termed large. This chain uses TRDV3 with TRDJ1, with 7 bases that match TRDD3. The CDR3 has 18 amino acids. Germline trimming cut 3 bases from V and 0 bases from J; bases unmatched to any gene: 19. Germline V CDR1 and CDR2: TVYSNPD, GDNSRS (reference sequence). The CDR3 nucleotides read TGTGCCTTCCGCCTCCAATTCGGCCCTGGGGGGTACACCGATAAACTCATCTTT. Residues: CAFRLQFGPGGYTDKLIF.

This clone was detected a few times. A read error is the likely source, as a far larger clone sits one nucleotide away. Within the sample, other DNA sequences also encode this same CDR3. The chain combines TRDV1 with TRDJ1; D might be TRDD3 (6 bases). V was shortened by 5 bases and J by 6 bases, with 25 bases between the two germline ends. CDR1 and CDR2 (germline): TSWWSYY, QGS. CDR3 size: 17 residues. The CDR3 is CALGLGLGLRDPNKLIF. CDR3 DNA sequence: TGTGCTCTTGGGTTAGGCCTGGGGCTGAGGGACCCCAATAAACTCATCTTT.

Sample share makes this clone large. V gene TRDV1 combines with J gene TRDJ1; possibly TRDD3 for D (6 bases). The germline V gene encodes CDR1 TSWWSYY and CDR2 QGS. The CDR3 loop spans 17 amino acids. The V end was cut by 1 base, the J end by 4 bases, with 19 bases between. The CDR3 DNA sequence: TGTGCTCTTGGGGAACCCAAAGGGGATGCAATACACGATAAACTCATCTTT. Amino acids: CALGEPKGDAIHDKLIF.

By frequency in the sample, this clone is medium-sized (0.01 to 0.1%). The chain joins TRDV1 to TRDJ1; TRDD3 is a possible D gene (6 bases). The germline V and J ends were trimmed by 0 bases and 4 bases, with 33 bases remaining between them. The CDR3 consists of 22 residues. Germline V CDR1 and CDR2: TSWWSYY, QGS. In DNA form, the CDR3 reads TGTGCTCTTGGGGAACTCCCCCTTCACCGAGGGGGGACACCAGGAATGGTCGATAAACTCATCTTT. Encoded protein: CALGELPLHRGGTPGMVDKLIF.

Of note for this clone: This likely reflects a read error, since a far larger clone is one base away. The rearrangement joins TRDV2 to TRDJ1, with 9 bases lining up with TRDD3. CDR1 is GEAIGNYY and CDR2 is EKD in the germline V gene. CDR3 length: 14 amino acids. With V trimmed by 6 bases and J by 9 bases, 13 bases remained unmatched. For the CDR3, the DNA is TGTGCCTGTCCTCTGGGGGATTTGACAGCACAACTCATCTTT. The encoded protein is CACPLGDLTAQLIF.

By frequency in the sample, this clone is large. The chain combines TRAV38-2/DV8 with TRDJ1, with 9 bases identical to TRDD3. V lost 7 bases and J lost 3; bases outside the gene matches: 22. CDR1 TSESDYY and CDR2 QEAYKQQN come from the germline V gene. The CDR3 consists of 19 residues. CDR3 DNA: TGTGCTTATTCTAAGATTTTCCTACGCGGGGGGGATACCTCCGATAAACTCATCTTT. It translates to CAYSKIFLRGGDTSDKLIF.

Concerning this clone: This likely stems from a read error, as it lies one base from a far larger clone. Other nucleotide sequences in the sample specify the same CDR3. The chain carries TRDV1 and TRDJ2; a weak D match, TRDD2 (6 bases). The CDR3 is made up of 14 amino acids. The germline V and J ends were trimmed by 8 bases and 2 bases, with 12 bases remaining between them. Germline CDR1 is TSWWSYY and CDR2 is QGS. The CDR3 nucleotides read TGTGCTCTTCTTCCTGCCGCGTTGACAGCACAACTCTTCTTT. This sequence encodes CALLPAALTAQLFF.

This clone ranks as large. The chain couples TRDV1 to TRDJ1; TRDD3 might be the D (6 bases). Germline V gene sequence: CDR1 TSWWSYY, CDR2 QGS. The CDR3 has 18 residues. V was trimmed by 0 bases and J by 0 bases, leaving 17 bases between them. CDR3 sequence: CALGELSPYWDNTDKLIF. The DNA for the CDR3 is TGTGCTCTTGGGGAACTCTCCCCCTACTGGGACAACACCGATAAACTCATCTTT.

As for this clone: With only one base between it and a far larger clone, this is likely a read error. Other DNA sequences within the sample encode an identical CDR3. The genes are TRDV2 and TRDJ1, with 12 bases lining up with TRDD3. Trimming removed 4 bases from V and 3 bases from J; junction bases left unmatched: 29. CDR1 and CDR2 (germline): GEAIGNYY, EKD. CDR3 length equals 23 residues. CDR3 bases: TGTGCCTGTGAGCACATGGTTGGAGGGAGGCCGATTACTGGGGGATACAGGGCCGATAAACTCATCTTT. This translates into CACEHMVGGRPITGGYRADKLIF.

Within the sample, this clone is medium-sized (0.01 to 0.1%). The chain carries TRDV1 and TRDJ1, with 12 bases that match TRDD3. There are 19 residues in the CDR3. Germline lookup yields CDR1 TSWWSYY and CDR2 QGS. Losses at the gene ends were 4 bases for V and 0 bases for J; bases not matched to a gene: 12. The CDR3 DNA is TGTGCTCTTGGGGGGACCTGGGGGATACGCGGATCGTACACCGATAAACTCATCTTT. Translating gives CALGGTWGIRGSYTDKLIF.

The rearrangement uses TRDV2 and TRDJ1; no firm D call. Germline V gives CDR1 GEAIGNYY, CDR2 EKD. V lost 0 bases, J lost 5 bases, and 0 bases lay in between. This CDR3 contains 10 residues. Here the CDR3 DNA reads TGTGCCTGTGACACCGATAAACTCATCTTT. Protein product: CACDTDKLIF.

This clone is classed as medium-sized. V and J are TRDV1 and TRDJ1; 9 nucleotides agree with TRDD3. The V gene end was trimmed by 1 base and the J gene end by 1 base; junction bases not matched to a gene: 25. CDR1 is TSWWSYY, CDR2 QGS, per germline. The CDR3 runs 23 residues. CDR3 nucleotides: TGTGCTCTTGGGGAACCGAGTACTGGGGGAACGTTCCCGGCATTCAGTTGCACCGATAAACTCATCTTT. This codes for CALGEPSTGGTFPAFSCTDKLIF.

Only a few counts were recorded for this clone. A much larger clone differs from this one at a single base, so this may be a read error. The chain uses TRDV1 and TRDJ1; TRDD3 agrees at 10 bases. Per the germline V gene, CDR1 is TSWWSYY and CDR2 is QGS. This CDR3 is 20 amino acids long. Trimming at V came to 0 bases and at J to 1 base, leaving 14 bases not matched to a gene. The CDR3: CALGELRALPYWGITDKLIF. For the CDR3, the DNA is TGTGCTCTTGGGGAACTACGGGCCCTACCCTACTGGGGGATCACCGATAAACTCATCTTT.

On this clone itself: With a far larger clone one base away, a read error is the likely cause. The V gene is TRAV38-2/DV8, the J gene TRDJ1; 7 bases align to TRDD3. V was pared by 0 bases and J by 0 bases, with 32 bases of the junction left unmatched. The CDR3 is 25 residues long. Germline V gene sequence: CDR1 TSESDYY, CDR2 QEAYKQQN. CDR3 bases: TGTGCTTATAGGAGCGCGTTTCCCCTTCATTACTACAGGACTAGTGGGGGAGCGTACACCGATAAACTCATCTTT. Translated: CAYRSAFPLHYYRTSGGAYTDKLIF.

In this sample, this clone is large. V usage is TRAV29/DV5 and J usage is TRDJ1; 10 nucleotides match TRDD3. Germline CDR1 NSMFDY, CDR2 ISSIKDK. V gave up 0 bases and J gave up 1 base; unmatched junction bases: 9. The CDR3 extends over 17 amino acids. CDR3 nucleotides: TGTGCAGCAAGCGCACAATGGGGGATACCCGGCACCGATAAACTCATCTTT. Translated: CAASAQWGIPGTDKLIF.

Judged by abundance, this clone is large. The genes are TRDV1 and TRDJ1; D possibly corresponds to TRDD3 (6 bases). This CDR3 contains 20 residues. V was pared by 1 base and J by 3 bases, with 27 bases between. Germline CDR1 and CDR2: TSWWSYY and QGS. The CDR3 protein is CALGEPVCWGAHLTPDKLIF. The CDR3, as DNA: TGTGCTCTTGGGGAACCCGTTTGTTGGGGGGCCCACTTAACGCCCGATAAACTCATCTTT.

Only a few counts were recorded for this clone. The likely explanation is a read error, given a far larger clone one base away. Other DNA sequences of this sample code for an identical CDR3. This chain links TRDV1 with TRDJ1, with D uncertain. The CDR3 runs 15 residues. Germline V gives CDR1 TSWWSYY, CDR2 QGS. Trimming stripped 1 base from V and 7 bases from J, with 16 bases between. CDR3 sequence: CALGERGNSRRKLIF. The CDR3 DNA sequence: TGTGCTCTTGGGGAACGAGGCAACTCGCGGCGTAAACTCATCTTT.

This clone has more than one count but fewer than ten. A read error is possible here, since a much larger clone lies one base away. J is TRDJ1 and V is TRDV3, with TRDD3 identical over 10 bases. Germline values: CDR1 TVYSNPD, CDR2 GDNSRS (reference sequence). J gave up 0 bases and V 2 bases, and 21 bases lay outside the gene matches. This CDR3 is 20 amino acids long. In DNA form, the CDR3 reads TGTGCCTTTGTGGAGGGGCCGAACCATCCTGGGGGATATAACACCGATAAACTCATCTTT. Residues: CAFVEGPNHPGGYNTDKLIF.

By share, this clone counts as large. The chain combines TRDV1 with TRDJ1; D possibly corresponds to TRDD3 (6 bases). V dropped 3 bases and J dropped 4 bases, with 27 bases sitting between them. This CDR3 has 19 amino acids. Germline CDR1 TSWWSYY, CDR2 QGS. The CDR3 bases are TGTGCTCTTGGGGACCCCAACTTCCCCTACTACTGGGCAAGCGATAAACTCATCTTT. Its translation is CALGDPNFPYYWASDKLIF.

In this sample, this clone is medium-sized. The chain links TRDV1 to TRDJ3; D is unresolved. V shed 0 bases and J shed 0 bases, with 15 bases lying between them. The CDR3 loop spans 20 amino acids. The germline gives CDR1 TSWWSYY, CDR2 QGS. This CDR3 is CALGELEGFPSSWDTRQMFF. The CDR3 region has the DNA TGTGCTCTTGGGGAACTAGAGGGTTTTCCCTCCTCCTGGGACACCCGACAGATGTTTTTC.

In its sample, this clone was seen once. A far larger clone is one nucleotide away, so this likely arose from a read error. The same CDR3 is also encoded by other DNA sequences in this sample. The rearrangement links TRAV38-2/DV8 to TRDJ1, with 7 positions matching TRDD3. CDR1 and CDR2 (germline): TSESDYY, QEAYKQQN. V dropped 0 bases and J dropped 2; count of bases not matched to a gene: 34. This CDR3 has 25 residues. The CDR3 is CAYRSAFPLHYYSTSGGAYTDKLIF. CDR3 in DNA: TGTGCTTATAGGAGCGCGTTTCCCCTTCATTACTACAGCACTAGTGGGGGAGCGTATACCGATAAACTCATCTTT.

With respect to this clone: This likely reflects a read error, since a far larger clone is one base away. This same CDR3 is encoded by further DNA sequences in the sample. The J gene is TRDJ2, the V gene TRDV2; 8 nucleotides match TRDD3. The germline CDR1 and CDR2 sequences are GEAIGNYY and EKD. The CDR3 contains 14 residues. This CDR3 is CACPLGDLTAQLFF. DNA of the CDR3: TGTGCTTGTCCTCTGGGGGATTTGACAGCACAACTCTTCTTT.